Listed below are T cell receptor beta chains from one sample, sequenced in a study of glioma-infiltrating T cells. TCRdb fed the multiplex PCR reads into MiXCR, producing one record per CDR3 protein. This repertoire shows about 140,000 distinct CDR3 sequences, about two fifths found once; its top ten account for more than 15%. Sequencing input: glioma tissue, nonneoplastic brain tissue, or PBMCs (not recorded which). The receptors originated from a human donor with low-grade glioma or glioblastoma, undergoing nonglioma brain surgery, or in good health (not recorded which). Both conserved end residues are part of each CDR3. Fields, in order: D gene, J gene, V gene, CDR3 protein. A D gene is named only where the DNA matches it firmly.

>NA|TRBJ2-3|TRBV7-2
CASSSLVREDTQYF
>NA|TRBJ1-4|TRBV15
CATSSGGATNEKLFF
>NA|TRBJ1-2|TRBV10-3
CAISEMGHGYTF
>NA|TRBJ1-5|TRBV20-1
CSARGLENQPQHF
>NA|TRBJ1-2|TRBV20-1
CSARTDGRGGYTF
>NA|TRBJ2-7|TRBV6-2/TRBV6-3
CASSQRLVLIHEQYF
>NA|TRBJ1-3|TRBV29-1
CSVRGSGNTIYF
>TRBD1|TRBJ1-3|TRBV27
CASRDTGGDTIYF
>NA|TRBJ1-2|TRBV12-3/TRBV12-4
CASSFGRVGYTF
>NA|TRBJ1-6|TRBV27
CASSFDRDNSPLHF